This T cell receptor (beta chain) was captured in a study of monozygotic twins with inflammatory bowel disease. Using TCRalpha and TCRbeta cDNA, the researchers carried out two nested PCRs that lasted approximately 16 and 10 cycles. TCRdb reanalyzed the 5' RACE reads and collapses them to one entry per CDR3 protein, without DNA. There are around 200,000 distinct CDR3 sequences in the sample, with roughly 1.5% held by the top ten. Germline-derived CDR1 and CDR2 are LGHNA and YNFKEQ. The CDR3 covers 17 residues. With no T cell sorting beforehand, total RNA was isolated from whole blood. A note on this clonotype: The antigen is not known.

Study-level points and caveats: Individual T cell subtypes were not distinguishable. Among IBD patients, TCRbeta diversity (inverse Simpson) was lower than in healthy co-twins.

This TCR was sampled from a human donor with ulcerative colitis or Crohn's disease, or a healthy co-twin of an affected twin (not recorded which). The V and J genes are TRBV4-2 and TRBJ1-1; TCRdb outputs TRBD1, but without DNA this stays unchecked. Sequencing was carried out using blood. CDR3 region: CASSQAWRQGAKTEAFF.